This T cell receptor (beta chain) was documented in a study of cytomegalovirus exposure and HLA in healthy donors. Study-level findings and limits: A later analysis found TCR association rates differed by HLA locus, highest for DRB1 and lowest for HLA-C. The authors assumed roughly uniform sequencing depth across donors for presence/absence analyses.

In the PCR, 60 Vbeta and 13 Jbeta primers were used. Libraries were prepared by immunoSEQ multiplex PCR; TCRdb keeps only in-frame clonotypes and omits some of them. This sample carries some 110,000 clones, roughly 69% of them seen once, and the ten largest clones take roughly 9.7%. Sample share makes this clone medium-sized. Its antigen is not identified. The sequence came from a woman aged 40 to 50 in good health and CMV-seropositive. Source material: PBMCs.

This chain's CDR3 is CASSSRRGAGSDNEQFF. Here the CDR3 DNA reads TGTGCCAGCAGCTCCCGCCGGGGTGCTGGAAGCGACAATGAGCAGTTCTTC. V is TRBV7-9 and J is TRBJ2-1, with D possibly matching TRBD2 (5 bases). Trimming shortened V by 4 bases and J by 5 bases, and 21 bases separated the two germline ends. Germline CDR1 SEHNR, CDR2 FQNEAQ (reference sequence). The CDR3 is 17 residues long. The full variable domain, completed using reference TRBV7-9 and TRBJ2-1, is DTGVSQNPRHKITKRGQNVTFRCDPISEHNRLYWYRQTLGQGPEFLTYFQNEAQLEKSRLLSDRFSAERPKGSFSTLEIQRTEQGDSAMYLCASSSRRGAGSDNEQFFGPGTRLTVL.